The 26 T cell receptor beta chains listed next were all sequenced from one sample in a study of blood T cells in healthy people across ages. PCR was performed a second time for about 7 to 11 cycles using a sample-barcoded 5' primer and a J-beta primer mix. MiXCR was run by TCRdb on the 5' RACE reads, yielding one entry per CDR3 protein. Among around 580,000 distinct CDR3 sequences listed, roughly 48% were seen once. What was sequenced was blood. These receptors came from a man of 80 years or more in good health.

This clonotype has ten or more counts. V gene TRBV7-9 combines with J gene TRBJ2-5; D is perhaps TRBD2 (5 bases). This CDR3 spans 15 amino acids. The V gene's germline CDR1 is SEHNR and CDR2 FQNEAQ (reference sequence). Trimming pared 7 bases from V and 4 bases from J, leaving 19 bases between. CDR3 amino acids: CASNYKRGGPETQYF. The DNA for the CDR3 is TGTGCCAGCAACTACAAACGCGGAGGACCAGAGACCCAGTACTTC.

The V and J genes are TRBV20-1 and TRBJ2-1, with D unclear. The CDR3 totals 14 residues. Deletions cut 6 bases from V and 6 bases from J, with 18 bases between. The germline V gene encodes CDR1 DFQATT and CDR2 SNEGSKA (reference sequence). In nucleotides, the CDR3 is TGCAGTGCCCCCCGGCGTGTATCACGCAATGAGCAGTTCTTC. Its translation is CSAPRRVSRNEQFF.

The chain links TRBV3-1 to TRBJ1-2; D not resolved. V lost 7 bases and J lost 8, with 17 bases in between. Germline CDR1 reads LGHDT; CDR2 reads YNNKEL (reference sequence). This CDR3 region has 13 residues. The DNA for the CDR3 is TGTGCCAGCACGGCGGCTCTATCGGGAGGCTACACCTTC. Translating gives CASTAALSGGYTF.

The V call is TRBV7-2, the J call TRBJ2-1, with a tentative D call TRBD2 (6 bases). The length of the CDR3 is 15 residues. V was cut by 5 bases and J by 5 bases, with 16 bases left in between. CDR1 is SGHTA, CDR2 FQGNSA, per germline. The CDR3 DNA reads TGTGCCAGCAGCCCTAGGAGGAGGGACCACAATGAGCAGTTCTTC. Its protein product is CASSPRRRDHNEQFF. Drawing the rest from reference TRBV7-2 and TRBJ2-1, the complete variable domain is GAGVSQSPSNKVTEKGKDVELRCDPISGHTALYWYRQSLGQGLEFLIYFQGNSAPDKSGLPSDRFSAERTGGSVSTLTIQRTQQEDSAVYLCASSPRRRDHNEQFFGPGTRLTVL.

J is TRBJ2-7 and V is TRBV6-2 or TRBV6-3; D is unresolved. V was shortened by 8 bases and J by 3 bases, with 5 bases between the two germline ends. This CDR3 comprises 10 residues. Looked up from germline, CDR1 is MNHEY and CDR2 is SVGEGT. CDR3 bases: TGTGCCAGCGGGGTCTACGAGCAGTACTTC. This gives the protein CASGVYEQYF.

The count of this clonotype is one. The chain recombines TRBV12-3 or TRBV12-4 with TRBJ2-5, with 14 nucleotides matching TRBD2. V shed 5 bases, J shed 5 bases, and the junction held 10 bases outside the gene matches. This CDR3 spans 17 amino acids. CDR3 bases: TGTGCCAGCAGTCCGAGACTAGCGGGGGGGCCAGGGGAGACCCAGTACTTC. Its protein is CASSPRLAGGPGETQYF.

On this clonotype: At one end, the junction sequence differs from germline, possibly due to a read error. The chain is built from TRBV12-3 or TRBV12-4 and TRBJ1-5; weak D call: TRBD1 (6 bases). CDR3 size: 16 residues. The CDR3 nucleotides are TGTGCCAGCAGTTTAGATAGGACAGCAAGCAATCGGCCCCAGCATTTT. Translated, it gives CASSLDRTASNRPQHF.

The gene calls are TRBV7-2 and TRBJ2-3; D remains ambiguous. V was cut by 5 bases and J by 0 bases, with 12 bases left in between. Germline V lookup: CDR1 SGHTA, CDR2 FQGNSA. The CDR3 sequence is 15 residues long. The CDR3 nucleotides are TGTGCCAGCAGCACTCTTGGGGTCAGCACAGATACGCAGTATTTT. Translated, it gives CASSTLGVSTDTQYF.

This clonotype has just a few counts. The rearrangement uses TRBV5-1 and TRBJ2-3; the match to TRBD2 covers 7 bases. The germline V gene has CDR1 SGHRS and CDR2 YFSETQ. The CDR3 extends over 14 amino acids. The V segment lost 6 bases and the J segment 2 bases; nucleotides outside the gene matches: 6. CDR3 sequence reads: CASTPSGYTDTQYF. DNA for the CDR3: TGCGCCAGCACGCCTAGCGGTTACACAGATACGCAGTATTTT.

This sequence joins TRBV6-5 and TRBJ2-3, with D tentatively TRBD1 (5 bases). This CDR3 comprises 15 residues. Per germline, CDR1 MNHEY and CDR2 SVGAGI. With 2 bases removed from V and 4 bases from J, the gap between germline ends came to 13 bases. The CDR3 here is CASSYAVGLSDTQYF. The DNA of the CDR3 is TGTGCCAGCAGTTACGCCGTGGGGCTGTCAGATACGCAGTATTTT.

CDR3 in amino acids: CATSDLAGVGYTF. The CDR3 region has the DNA TGTGCCACCAGTGATTTGGCAGGGGTAGGCTACACCTTC. The genes are TRBV24-1 and TRBJ1-2; tentative D call: TRBD1 (6 bases). Germline CDR1 is KGHDR and CDR2 is SFDVKD. The ends were cut back, 0 bases at V and 8 bases at J, with 9 bases in the middle. There are 13 residues in the CDR3.

This clonotype has ten or more counts. The chain is built from TRBV6-6 and TRBJ1-5; 10 bases are shared with TRBD1. Trimming took 0 bases from V and 0 from J; bases not matched to a gene: 2. Per germline, CDR1 MNHNY and CDR2 SVGAGI (reference sequence). This CDR3 is 17 amino acids long. CDR3 in DNA: TGTGCCAGCAGTTACTCGGACAGGGGGTATAGCAATCAGCCCCAGCATTTT. Translated: CASSYSDRGYSNQPQHF.

This chain connects TRBV20-1 to TRBJ2-3; 9 nucleotides match TRBD2. Germline loops: CDR1 DFQATT, CDR2 SNEGSKA (reference sequence). The CDR3 covers 17 residues. J was trimmed by 0 bases and V by 5 bases; bases with no gene match: 12. CDR3 loop: CSAEAASGASSTDTQYF. The DNA of the CDR3 is TGCAGTGCTGAGGCGGCTAGCGGGGCGTCTAGCACAGATACGCAGTATTTT.

This clonotype was seen a few times. A much larger clone lies one base from this, so it may be a read error. The chain employs TRBV6-5 and TRBJ2-5; a weak D match, TRBD2 (5 bases). Germline V gene lookup returns CDR1 MNHEY and CDR2 SVGAGI. The CDR3 is made up of 14 amino acids. The germline V and J ends were trimmed by 5 bases and 11 bases, with 21 bases remaining between them. CDR3 sequence: CASSDPGGDNEQYF. The DNA of the CDR3 is TGTGCCAGCAGTGATCCTGGAGGCGACAATGAGCAGTACTTC.

This clonotype was seen only a few times. The chain uses TRBV15 and TRBJ2-1; the match to TRBD2 covers 11 bases. Looked up from germline, CDR1 is LNHNV and CDR2 is YYDKDF (reference sequence). The CDR3 has 15 residues. Trimming cost V 3 bases and J 4 bases; bases outside gene matches: 2. The CDR3, as DNA: TGTGCCACCAGCAGGACTAGCGGGACTTACAATGAGCAGTTCTTC. Its translation: CATSRTSGTYNEQFF.

This clonotype has a count of ten or more. The chain couples TRBV29-1 to TRBJ1-2, with 9 nucleotides matching TRBD1. The CDR3 spans 14 residues. In germline, CDR1 is SQVTM, CDR2 ANQGSEA. J was trimmed by 8 bases and V by 6 bases; bases with no gene match: 13. CDR3 sequence: CSVRDTGTGTGYTF. CDR3 nucleotides: TGCAGCGTCCGAGACACCGGGACAGGGACCGGCTACACCTTC.

This clonotype has just a few counts. The rearrangement links TRBV9 to TRBJ2-5; no clear D gene. This CDR3 has 14 residues. Trimming took off 4 bases at V and 1 base at J, with 11 bases between the two ends. The V gene's germline CDR1 is SGDLS and CDR2 YYNGEE. The CDR3 coding sequence is TGTGCCAGCAGCACCGGACGGATCCAAGAGACCCAGTACTTC. It specifies CASSTGRIQETQYF. The full variable domain, completed using reference TRBV9 and TRBJ2-5, is DSGVTQTPKHLITATGQRVTLRCSPRSGDLSVYWYQQSLDQGLQFLIQYYNGEERAKGNILERFSAQQFPDLHSELNLSSLELGDSALYFCASSTGRIQETQYFGPGTRLLVL.

This clonotype was seen a few times. This sequence joins TRBV4-2 and TRBJ1-2, with a possible D match to TRBD1 (5 bases). Germline assignment: CDR1 LGHNA and CDR2 YNFKEQ. This CDR3 spans 15 amino acids. Trimming took off 1 base at V and 2 bases at J, with 11 bases between the two ends. CDR3: CASSQGPGTNYGYTF. The CDR3 bases are TGTGCCAGCAGCCAAGGTCCAGGGACCAACTATGGCTACACCTTC.

This clonotype was counted many times. The J gene is TRBJ2-3, the V gene TRBV7-9, with D possibly called TRBD1 or TRBD2 (5 bases each). V gave up 4 bases and J gave up 0 bases, with 14 bases separating them. This CDR3 has 16 residues. The germline V gene encodes CDR1 SEHNR and CDR2 FQNEAQ (reference sequence). CDR3 loop: CASSSPGATSTDTQYF. As DNA, the CDR3 is TGTGCCAGCAGCTCCCCCGGGGCTACTAGCACAGATACGCAGTATTTT.

This chain connects TRBV2 to TRBJ1-2, with D perhaps TRBD1 (5 bases). The CDR3 consists of 15 residues. Germline CDR1 reads SNHLY; CDR2 reads FYNNEI. Trimming removed 2 bases at V and 6 bases at J, with 16 bases between. The CDR3 coding sequence is TGTGCCAGCAGTGAAAACTGGGGACCTTCGGATGGCTACACCTTC. It codes for CASSENWGPSDGYTF.

This clonotype was seen a handful of times. The chain links TRBV7-2 to TRBJ1-1; D remains unclear. The CDR3 length is 13 residues. Germline-derived CDR1 and CDR2 are SGHTA and FQGNSA. V lost 3 bases, J lost 3 bases, and 8 bases lay in between. This CDR3 reads CASSFTQDTEAFF. CDR3 bases: TGTGCCAGCAGCTTTACGCAGGACACTGAAGCTTTCTTT. Variable domain in full (rest from reference TRBV7-2 and TRBJ1-1): GAGVSQSPSNKVTEKGKDVELRCDPISGHTALYWYRQSLGQGLEFLIYFQGNSAPDKSGLPSDRFSAERTGGSVSTLTIQRTQQEDSAVYLCASSFTQDTEAFFGQGTRLTVV.

The chain is built from TRBV18 and TRBJ1-5, with D uncertain. The CDR3 totals 14 residues. With 2 bases removed from V and 4 bases from J, the gap between germline ends came to 9 bases. CDR1 is KGHSH and CDR2 is LQKENI in the germline V gene. CDR3 bases: TGTGCCAGCTCACCAGGAGAGCAGAATCAGCCCCAGCATTTT. Protein product: CASSPGEQNQPQHF.

CDR3 DNA sequence: TGTGCCAGCAGCACTGCCGCTAGTAGGGGGAATGAGCAGTTCTTC. Amino acids: CASSTAASRGNEQFF. The chain links TRBV7-2 to TRBJ2-1; weak D call: TRBD1 (6 bases). This CDR3 has 15 residues. Germline assignment: CDR1 SGHTA and CDR2 FQGNSA. With 5 bases removed from V and 7 bases from J, the gap between germline ends came to 18 bases.

This chain joins TRBV9 and TRBJ2-1; 10 bases are shared with TRBD2. The V segment lost 0 bases and the J segment 4 bases; nucleotides outside the gene matches: 4. CDR1 is SGDLS, CDR2 YYNGEE, per germline. There are 16 residues in the CDR3. The CDR3, as DNA: TGTGCCAGCAGCGTAGCTAGCGGGGGATCGTACAATGAGCAGTTCTTC. Protein sequence: CASSVASGGSYNEQFF.

The chain employs TRBV20-1 and TRBJ1-1; D gene unclear. The V end was cut by 3 bases, the J end by 0 bases, with 8 bases between. This CDR3 is built from 13 residues. The germline CDR1 and CDR2 sequences are DFQATT and SNEGSKA (reference sequence). This CDR3 reads CSASTRLNTEAFF. For the CDR3, the DNA is TGCAGTGCTAGTACCAGGCTGAACACTGAAGCTTTCTTT.

V usage is TRBV6-2 or TRBV6-3 and J usage is TRBJ2-7; 7 bases align to TRBD1. V was pared by 6 bases and J by 0 bases, with 8 bases of the junction left unmatched. The CDR3 runs 15 residues. Germline CDR1 MNHEY, CDR2 SVGEGT. This CDR3 reads CASRRYRDSSYEQYF. CDR3 coding DNA: TGTGCCAGCAGGCGCTACCGGGACAGCTCCTACGAGCAGTACTTC.